The rows below give T cell receptor beta chains drawn from one sample of a study of naive and memory T cell subsets. TCRdb processed the 5' RACE reads anew with MiXCR; each CDR3 protein has one entry. Among 48,000 or so distinct CDR3 sequences, 4.7% were seen once, and the ten largest hold about 0.8%. These receptors all come from a female donor in good health. Both conserved end residues are part of each CDR3. The D gene is left open where the match is weak. Clone size is not always given. Where it is, it says once, few, many or a class for expanded clones.

cdr3_length: 18; d_call: TRBD1; clone_size: few; j_call: TRBJ1-6; v_call: TRBV7-8; cdr3_aa: CASSPTDRGRSYNSPLHF; cdr3_nt: TGTGCCAGCAGCCCTACCGACAGGGGCCGGTCCTATAATTCACCCCTCCACTTT
cdr3_length: 14; d_call: TRBD1; clone_size: many; j_call: TRBJ2-1; v_call: TRBV6-5; cdr3_aa: CASSYEGANNEQFF; cdr3_nt: TGTGCCAGCAGTTACGAGGGGGCCAACAATGAGCAGTTCTTC
cdr3_length: 15; d_call: TRBD1; clone_size: many; j_call: TRBJ1-1; v_call: TRBV5-1; cdr3_aa: CASSLPGTGSTEAFF; cdr3_nt: TGCGCCAGCAGCTTACCCGGGACAGGGAGTACTGAAGCTTTCTTT
cdr3_length: 14; d_call: -; clone_size: many; j_call: TRBJ2-2; v_call: TRBV20-1; cdr3_aa: CSARARAYIGELFF; cdr3_nt: TGCAGTGCTAGAGCCCGGGCGTATATCGGGGAGCTGTTTTTT
cdr3_length: 16; d_call: TRBD2; clone_size: many; j_call: TRBJ2-7; v_call: TRBV6-6; cdr3_aa: CASSYSGGAASYEQYF; cdr3_nt: TGTGCCAGCAGTTACTCCGGGGGGGCGGCATCCTACGAGCAGTACTTC
cdr3_length: 15; d_call: TRBD1; clone_size: -; j_call: TRBJ2-1; v_call: TRBV24-1; cdr3_aa: CATSDWRTGSNEQSF; cdr3_nt: TGTGCCACCAGTGATTGGAGGACAGGATCCAATGAGCAGTCCTTC
cdr3_length: 15; d_call: TRBD1; clone_size: many; j_call: TRBJ1-5; v_call: TRBV27; cdr3_aa: CASSLTGGVGQPQHF; cdr3_nt: TGTGCCAGCAGTCTTACAGGGGGCGTGGGTCAGCCCCAGCATTTT
cdr3_length: 11; d_call: -; clone_size: many; j_call: TRBJ2-5; v_call: TRBV6-6; cdr3_aa: CASSTAETQYF; cdr3_nt: TGTGCCAGCAGTACGGCGGAGACCCAGTACTTC
cdr3_length: 17; d_call: -; clone_size: many; j_call: TRBJ2-1; v_call: TRBV28; cdr3_aa: CASSRDRLYLDTNEQFF; cdr3_nt: TGTGCCAGCAGTCGCGACAGGCTTTACCTAGACACCAATGAGCAGTTCTTC
cdr3_length: 14; d_call: -; clone_size: many; j_call: TRBJ1-4; v_call: TRBV30; cdr3_aa: CAWRRPATPKKLFF; cdr3_nt: TGTGCCTGGAGGCGCCCTGCGACACCAAAAAAACTGTTTTTT
cdr3_length: 15; d_call: -; clone_size: many; j_call: TRBJ1-1; v_call: TRBV27; cdr3_aa: CASSLSSGLNTEAFF; cdr3_nt: TGTGCCAGCAGTTTAAGTTCAGGATTGAACACTGAAGCTTTCTTT
cdr3_length: 16; d_call: TRBD2; clone_size: many; j_call: TRBJ2-1; v_call: TRBV7-8; cdr3_aa: CASSAFSGRVFNEQFF; cdr3_nt: TGTGCCAGCAGCGCCTTTAGCGGGAGGGTATTCAATGAGCAGTTCTTC
cdr3_length: 9; d_call: -; clone_size: few; j_call: TRBJ2-7; v_call: TRBV21-1; cdr3_aa: CASSYEQYF; cdr3_nt: TGTGCCAGCAGCTACGAGCAGTACTTC
cdr3_length: 14; d_call: TRBD1; clone_size: many; j_call: TRBJ1-2; v_call: TRBV7-9; cdr3_aa: CASSLEQGNYGYTF; cdr3_nt: TGTGCCAGCAGCTTGGAACAGGGGAACTATGGCTACACCTTC
cdr3_length: 16; d_call: -; clone_size: few; j_call: TRBJ1-5; v_call: TRBV7-2; cdr3_aa: CASSFGGGHSNQPQHF; cdr3_nt: TGTGCCAGCAGCTTTGGGGGGGGCCATAGCAATCAGCCCCAGCATTTT
cdr3_length: 14; d_call: -; clone_size: -; j_call: TRBJ2-3; v_call: TRBV7-3; cdr3_aa: CASRGGPSTDTQYF; cdr3_nt: TGTGCCAGCAGAGGAGGGCCGAGCACAGATACGCAGTATTTT
cdr3_length: 13; d_call: -; clone_size: many; j_call: TRBJ1-2; v_call: TRBV3-1; cdr3_aa: CASSQAGYYGYTF; cdr3_nt: TGTGCCAGCAGCCAAGCGGGGTACTATGGCTACACCTTC
cdr3_length: 15; d_call: TRBD1; clone_size: many; j_call: TRBJ2-1; v_call: TRBV27; cdr3_aa: CASSPGTERYNEQFF; cdr3_nt: TGTGCCAGCAGCCCGGGGACAGAGAGATACAATGAGCAGTTCTTC
cdr3_length: 15; d_call: -; clone_size: -; j_call: TRBJ2-1; v_call: TRBV19; cdr3_aa: CASSIGGGPYNEQFF; cdr3_nt: TGTGCCAGTAGTATCGGCGGGGGCCCCTACAATGAGCAGTTCTTC
cdr3_length: 11; d_call: -; clone_size: many; j_call: TRBJ2-7; v_call: TRBV2; cdr3_aa: CASSRVAEQYF; cdr3_nt: TGTGCCAGCAGTAGGGTAGCCGAGCAGTACTTC
cdr3_length: 15; d_call: -; clone_size: many; j_call: TRBJ2-7; v_call: TRBV6-1; cdr3_aa: CASSDLQDPSYEQYF; cdr3_nt: TGTGCCAGCAGTGACTTACAGGACCCCTCCTACGAGCAGTACTTC
cdr3_length: 15; d_call: TRBD1; clone_size: many; j_call: TRBJ1-5; v_call: TRBV6-5; cdr3_aa: CASSYSGQSNQPQHF; cdr3_nt: TGTGCCAGCAGTTACTCGGGACAGAGCAATCAGCCCCAGCATTTT
cdr3_length: 16; d_call: TRBD2; clone_size: many; j_call: TRBJ2-1; v_call: TRBV7-6; cdr3_aa: CASSSPPTSGRNEQFF; cdr3_nt: TGTGCCAGCAGCTCTCCACCGACTAGCGGGAGAAATGAGCAGTTCTTC
cdr3_length: 16; d_call: -; clone_size: many; j_call: TRBJ1-4; v_call: TRBV5-1; cdr3_aa: CASSLGTPLRSEKLFF; cdr3_nt: TGCGCCAGCAGCTTGGGGACACCTCTCCGGAGCGAAAAACTGTTTTTT
cdr3_length: 14; d_call: TRBD2; clone_size: many; j_call: TRBJ2-1; v_call: TRBV29-1; cdr3_aa: CSVRPWREGNEQFF; cdr3_nt: TGCAGCGTTAGGCCCTGGAGGGAGGGGAATGAGCAGTTCTTC
cdr3_length: 18; d_call: -; clone_size: many; j_call: TRBJ2-6; v_call: TRBV28; cdr3_aa: CASSPGTYPSSGANVLTF; cdr3_nt: TGTGCCAGCAGTCCCGGGACATATCCTAGCTCTGGGGCCAACGTCCTGACTTTC
cdr3_length: 16; d_call: -; clone_size: many; j_call: TRBJ1-4; v_call: TRBV11-2; cdr3_aa: CASSLPLQGLDEKLFF; cdr3_nt: TGTGCCAGCAGCTTACCCTTACAGGGTTTGGATGAAAAACTGTTTTTT
cdr3_length: 13; d_call: TRBD1; clone_size: many; j_call: TRBJ2-7; v_call: TRBV12-3/TRBV12-4; cdr3_aa: CASRGGRSYEQYF; cdr3_nt: TGTGCCAGCAGAGGGGGCAGGTCCTACGAGCAGTACTTC
cdr3_length: 14; d_call: TRBD2; clone_size: -; j_call: TRBJ2-5; v_call: TRBV9; cdr3_aa: CASSPSGGRETQYF; cdr3_nt: TGTGCCAGCAGCCCCTCGGGGGGTCGGGAGACCCAGTACTTC
cdr3_length: 15; d_call: -; clone_size: many; j_call: TRBJ2-1; v_call: TRBV7-9; cdr3_aa: CASSLAGGFYNEQFF; cdr3_nt: TGTGCCAGCAGCTTAGCCGGGGGCTTCTACAATGAGCAGTTCTTC
cdr3_length: 18; d_call: TRBD2; clone_size: many; j_call: TRBJ2-3; v_call: TRBV5-5; cdr3_aa: CASSLTSVAGRTTDTQYF; cdr3_nt: TGTGCCAGCAGCTTGACCTCCGTAGCCGGGAGGACAACAGATACGCAGTATTTT
cdr3_length: 13; d_call: TRBD2; clone_size: -; j_call: TRBJ2-1; v_call: TRBV3-1; cdr3_aa: CASRVVAGGEQFF; cdr3_nt: TGTGCCAGCAGGGTTGTGGCGGGAGGTGAGCAGTTCTTC
cdr3_length: 16; d_call: -; clone_size: -; j_call: TRBJ2-1; v_call: TRBV29-1; cdr3_aa: CSVGAGGGIVFYEQFF; cdr3_nt: TGCAGCGTGGGGGCAGGGGGAGGCATCGTCTTCTATGAGCAGTTCTTC
cdr3_length: 13; d_call: -; clone_size: few; j_call: TRBJ2-3; v_call: TRBV28; cdr3_aa: CASTPPGPNTQYF; cdr3_nt: TGTGCCAGCACCCCCCCCGGCCCAAATACGCAGTATTTT
cdr3_length: 15; d_call: TRBD1; clone_size: -; j_call: TRBJ1-2; v_call: TRBV10-2; cdr3_aa: CASSDPVTGVSGYTF; cdr3_nt: TGCGCCAGCAGTGACCCAGTTACAGGGGTTAGCGGCTACACCTTC
cdr3_length: 15; d_call: -; clone_size: -; j_call: TRBJ1-2; v_call: TRBV6-5; cdr3_aa: CASSYSGRGDYGDTF; cdr3_nt: TGTGCCAGCAGTTACTCGGGCAGGGGAGACTATGGCGACACCTTC
cdr3_length: 14; d_call: -; clone_size: many; j_call: TRBJ1-1; v_call: TRBV28; cdr3_aa: CASSLQGGKTEAFF; cdr3_nt: TGTGCCAGCAGTTTACAGGGTGGAAAGACTGAAGCTTTCTTT